This T cell receptor beta chain was identified in a study of OX40 agonist ivuxolimab in advanced cancers. As regards this clone: Its target is not known.

Libraries were prepared by immunoSEQ multiplex PCR; TCRdb keeps only in-frame clonotypes and omits some of them. The sample includes some 52,000 clones, over 80% of them seen just once. The CDR3 has 16 amino acids. Per germline, CDR1 SGHRS and CDR2 YFSETQ. The V end was cut by 4 bases, the J end by 9 bases, with 23 bases between. Study observations and caveats: Certain nonresponding patients likewise had low normalized T-cell clonal expansion. Blood T cells, both CD4+ and CD8+, expanded clonally by week 6 at 0.1 to 3.0 mg/kg. No determination was made of the antigen specificity of the expanded peripheral T cells.

V is TRBV5-1 and J is TRBJ2-1; D may be TRBD1 (6 bases). The sequencing here drew on CD4+ or CD8+ T cells sorted from blood, taken in a trial of the OX40 agonist ivuxolimab. This receptor was obtained from an adult with an advanced solid tumor such as melanoma, head and neck, liver or kidney cancer. CDR3 nucleotide sequence: TGCGCCAGCAGCCCAAACCTTAACAGGGCGAGGAGTGAGCAGTTCTTC. Protein product: CASSPNLNRARSEQFF. The entire variable domain, with the rest obtained from reference TRBV5-1 and TRBJ2-1, is as follows: KAGVTQTPRYLIKTRGQQVTLSCSPISGHRSVSWYQQTPGQGLQFLFEYFSETQRNKGNFPGRFSGRQFSNSRSEMNVSTLELGDSALYLCASSPNLNRARSEQFFGPGTRLTVL.